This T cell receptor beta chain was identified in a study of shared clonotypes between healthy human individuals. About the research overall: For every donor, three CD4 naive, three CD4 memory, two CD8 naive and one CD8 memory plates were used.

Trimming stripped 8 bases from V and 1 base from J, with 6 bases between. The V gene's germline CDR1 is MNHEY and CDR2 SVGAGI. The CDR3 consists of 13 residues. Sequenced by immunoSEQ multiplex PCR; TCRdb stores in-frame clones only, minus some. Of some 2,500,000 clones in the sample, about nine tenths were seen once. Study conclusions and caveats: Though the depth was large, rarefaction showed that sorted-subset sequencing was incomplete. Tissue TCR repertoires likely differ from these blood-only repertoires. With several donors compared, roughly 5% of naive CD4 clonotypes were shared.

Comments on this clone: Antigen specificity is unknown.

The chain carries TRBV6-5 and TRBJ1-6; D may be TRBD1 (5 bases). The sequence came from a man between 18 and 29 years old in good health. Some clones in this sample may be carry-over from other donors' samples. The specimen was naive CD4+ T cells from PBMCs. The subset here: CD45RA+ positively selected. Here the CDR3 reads CASGGSYNSPLHF. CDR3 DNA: TGTGCCAGCGGGGGTTCCTATAATTCACCCCTCCACTTT.